This TCR beta chain is drawn from a study of cytomegalovirus exposure and HLA in healthy donors. Whole-study findings and limits: A link between a missense DCLRE1C variant and TCR beta V- and J-gene trimming emerged from a later analysis. Links to common viral pathogens appeared, in a later analysis, for several of the most significant clusters.

This clone was recorded a few times. Antigen specificity is unknown. 13 Jbeta primers and 60 Vbeta primers were used for the PCR. The table came from immunoSEQ multiplex PCR; TCRdb's copy has only in-frame clones and leaves some out. The sample holds 70,000 to 90,000 clones, 60% to 75% seen once. V was cut by 0 bases and J by 4 bases, with 4 bases left in between. The CDR3 extends over 13 amino acids. Per the germline V gene, CDR1 is MGHRA and CDR2 is YSYEKL. Sequencing was carried out using PBMCs. The clonotype originates from a man aged 40-55 years in good health and CMV-seropositive. This chain connects TRBV4-1 to TRBJ1-5; no firm D call. The CDR3 region has the DNA TGCGCCAGCAGCCAAGACGGGAATCAGCCCCAGCATTTT. It encodes CASSQDGNQPQHF.